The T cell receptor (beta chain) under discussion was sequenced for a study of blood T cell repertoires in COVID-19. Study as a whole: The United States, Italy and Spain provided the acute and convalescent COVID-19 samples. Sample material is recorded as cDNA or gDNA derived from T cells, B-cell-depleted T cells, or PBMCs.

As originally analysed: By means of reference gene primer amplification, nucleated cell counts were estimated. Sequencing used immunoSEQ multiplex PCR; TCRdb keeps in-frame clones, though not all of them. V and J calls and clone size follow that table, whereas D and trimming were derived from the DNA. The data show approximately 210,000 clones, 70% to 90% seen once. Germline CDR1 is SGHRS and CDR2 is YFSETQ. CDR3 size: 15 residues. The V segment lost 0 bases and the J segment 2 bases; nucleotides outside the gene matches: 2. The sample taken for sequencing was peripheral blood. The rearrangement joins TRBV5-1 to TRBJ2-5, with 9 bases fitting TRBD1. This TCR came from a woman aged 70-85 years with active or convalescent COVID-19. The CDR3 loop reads CASSLGDRVQETQYF. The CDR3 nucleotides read TGCGCCAGCAGCTTGGGGGACAGGGTACAAGAGACCCAGTACTTC.